This is a list of T cell receptor beta chains from one sample in a study of cytomegalovirus exposure and HLA in healthy donors. The table came from immunoSEQ multiplex PCR; TCRdb's copy has only in-frame clones and leaves some out. Here the sample spans roughly 100,000 clones, 75% to 85% being singletons. The sequenced material came from PBMCs. These receptors originate from a man in his fifties in good health and CMV-seronegative. Each CDR3 is given with its conserved first and last residue. Fields, in order: V gene, clone size, J gene, CDR3 protein. Size values are once, few and many counts, or a class for expanded clones, and some rows have none.

>TRBV7-9|few|TRBJ1-6
CASSRPTGGSSPLHF
>TRBV5-4|.|TRBJ1-2
CASSVTGGPNYGYTF
>TRBV7-2|.|TRBJ2-7
CASSLARGRGYEQYF
>TRBV27|.|TRBJ1-6
CASSTPTGFDSPLHF
>TRBV19|.|TRBJ1-3
CASSAGATGNTIYF
>TRBV9|.|TRBJ2-4
CASSVGGRGANIQYF
>TRBV2|.|TRBJ2-7
CASSSAGAVFSEQYF
>TRBV28|.|TRBJ1-2
CASSAGTGVGYTF
>TRBV7-2|.|TRBJ2-3
CASSTSASTDTQYF
>TRBV5-1|.|TRBJ2-1
CASSLSGGPYNEQFF
>TRBV19|.|TRBJ2-5
CASSTSRVRGNQETQYF
>TRBV6-1|.|TRBJ2-4
CASSEAASGGVKNIQYF
>TRBV7-2|.|TRBJ1-5
CASSLELSPNQPQHF
>TRBV25-1|.|TRBJ1-6
CASSAGLSNSPLHF
>TRBV29-1|.|TRBJ1-4
CSVEGGQGSNEKLFF
>TRBV5-4|.|TRBJ2-7
CASNMDFSPYEQYF
>TRBV6-1|.|TRBJ1-1
CASSESGGLDTEAFF
>TRBV2|.|TRBJ2-1
CASRPGTDNEQFF
>TRBV19|.|TRBJ1-2
CASTQGGAGGYGYTF
>TRBV9|.|TRBJ1-1
CASSPDSMNTEAFF
>TRBV6-6|.|TRBJ1-1
CASSYFPSAGAEAFF
>TRBV27|few|TRBJ2-3
CASSPSGDFTDTQYF
>TRBV13|.|TRBJ2-2
CASTWGGFSSGGELFF
>TRBV18|.|TRBJ2-3
CASSPRQVTDTQYF
>TRBV30|.|TRBJ1-2
CAWSVLDRPNYGYTF
>TRBV2|.|TRBJ1-2
CASSTGTGPRRGYTF
>TRBV7-2|.|TRBJ2-7
CASSLGTALAPYEQYF
>TRBV27|.|TRBJ2-5
CASSKGQGGWETQYF
>TRBV6-1|.|TRBJ2-1
CASSEAERREQFF
>TRBV20-1|.|TRBJ1-1
CSARDRGEAFF
>TRBV7-9|.|TRBJ2-3
CASSPRGREADTQYF
>TRBV11-2|.|TRBJ2-6
CASSKLWGANVLTF
>TRBV5-6|once|TRBJ1-5
CASSEGHNQPQHF
>TRBV7-3|once|TRBJ1-1
CASSPVPGSTEAFF
>TRBV2|.|TRBJ2-1
CASRPGTGDFNEQFF
>TRBV6-4|once|TRBJ2-2
CASSEASADGELFF
>TRBV7-2|once|TRBJ1-1
CASSFDRRNTEAFF
>TRBV7-9|.|TRBJ2-5
CASSLGQGTETQYF
>TRBV30|.|.
CAWSRQGNEQYF
>TRBV9|.|TRBJ2-5
CASSVGAGSQETQYF
>TRBV7-6|.|TRBJ1-1
CASSLGGRGTEAFF
>TRBV6-5|.|TRBJ2-6
CASSSAGANVLTF
>TRBV7-6|.|TRBJ2-3
CASSPPGVGLADTQYF
>TRBV4-1|few|TRBJ1-4
CASSQDEGSFFSTNEKLFF
>TRBV29-1|.|TRBJ1-1
CSVDDRDRAFF